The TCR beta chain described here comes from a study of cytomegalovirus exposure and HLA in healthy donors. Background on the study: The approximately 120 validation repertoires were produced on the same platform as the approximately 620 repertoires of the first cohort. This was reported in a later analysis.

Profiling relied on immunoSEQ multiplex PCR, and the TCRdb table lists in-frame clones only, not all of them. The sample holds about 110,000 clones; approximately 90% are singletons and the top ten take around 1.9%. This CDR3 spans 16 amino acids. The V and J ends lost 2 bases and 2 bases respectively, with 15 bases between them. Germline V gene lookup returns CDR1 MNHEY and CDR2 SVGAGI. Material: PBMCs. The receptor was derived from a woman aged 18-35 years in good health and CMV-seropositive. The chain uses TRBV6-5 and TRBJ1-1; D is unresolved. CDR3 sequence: CASSYTGSGPNTEAFF. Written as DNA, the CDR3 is TGTGCCAGCAGTTACACGGGGTCCGGGCCCAACACTGAAGCTTTCTTT.